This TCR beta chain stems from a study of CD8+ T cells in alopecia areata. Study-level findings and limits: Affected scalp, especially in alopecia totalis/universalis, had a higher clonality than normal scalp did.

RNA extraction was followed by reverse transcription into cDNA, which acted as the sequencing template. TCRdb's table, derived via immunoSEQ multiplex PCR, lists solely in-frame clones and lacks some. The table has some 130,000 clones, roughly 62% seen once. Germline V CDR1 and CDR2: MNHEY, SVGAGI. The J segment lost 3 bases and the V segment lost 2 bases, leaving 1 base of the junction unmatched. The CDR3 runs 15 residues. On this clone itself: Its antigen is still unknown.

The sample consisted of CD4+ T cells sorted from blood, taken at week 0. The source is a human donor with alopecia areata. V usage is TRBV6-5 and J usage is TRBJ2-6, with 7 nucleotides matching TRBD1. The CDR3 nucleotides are TGTGCCAGCAGTTACCAGGGGGTTGGGGCCAACGTCCTGACTTTC. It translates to CASSYQGVGANVLTF.